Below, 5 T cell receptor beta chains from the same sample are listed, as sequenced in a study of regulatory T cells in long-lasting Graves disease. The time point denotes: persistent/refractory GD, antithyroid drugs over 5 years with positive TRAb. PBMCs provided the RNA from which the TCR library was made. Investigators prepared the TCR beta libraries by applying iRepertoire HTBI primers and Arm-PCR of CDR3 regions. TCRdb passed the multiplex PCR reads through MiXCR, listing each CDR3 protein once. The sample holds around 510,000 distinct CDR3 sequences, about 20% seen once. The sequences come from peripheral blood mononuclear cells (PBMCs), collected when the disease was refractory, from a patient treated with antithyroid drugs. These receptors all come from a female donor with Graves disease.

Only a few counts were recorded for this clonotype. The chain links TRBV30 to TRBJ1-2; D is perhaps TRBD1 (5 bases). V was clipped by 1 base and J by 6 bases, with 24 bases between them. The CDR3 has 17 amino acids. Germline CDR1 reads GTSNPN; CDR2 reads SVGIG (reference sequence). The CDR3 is CAWSAFREPWIGDGYTF. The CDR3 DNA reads TGTGCCTGGAGTGCCTTCAGGGAGCCCTGGATTGGCGATGGCTACACCTTC. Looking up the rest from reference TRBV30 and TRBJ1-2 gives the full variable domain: SQTIHQWPATLVQPVGSPLSLECTVEGTSNPNLYWYRQAAGRGLQLLFYSVGIGQISSEVPQNLSASRPQDRQFILSSKKLLLSDSGFYLCAWSAFREPWIGDGYTFGSGTRLTVV.

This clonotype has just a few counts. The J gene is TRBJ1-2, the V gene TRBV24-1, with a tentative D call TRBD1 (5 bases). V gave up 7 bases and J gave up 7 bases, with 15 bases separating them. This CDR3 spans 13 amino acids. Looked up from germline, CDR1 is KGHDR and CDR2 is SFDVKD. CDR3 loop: CATSDRQSSGYTF. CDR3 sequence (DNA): TGTGCCACCAGCGATCGACAGTCGAGTGGCTACACCTTC.

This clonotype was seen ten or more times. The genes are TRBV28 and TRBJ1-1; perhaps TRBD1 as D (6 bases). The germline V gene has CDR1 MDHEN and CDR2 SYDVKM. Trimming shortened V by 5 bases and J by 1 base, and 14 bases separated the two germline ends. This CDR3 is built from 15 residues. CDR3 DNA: TGTGCCAGCAGTCCCCGGGGACATCCGAACACTGAAGCTTTCTTT. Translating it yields CASSPRGHPNTEAFF.

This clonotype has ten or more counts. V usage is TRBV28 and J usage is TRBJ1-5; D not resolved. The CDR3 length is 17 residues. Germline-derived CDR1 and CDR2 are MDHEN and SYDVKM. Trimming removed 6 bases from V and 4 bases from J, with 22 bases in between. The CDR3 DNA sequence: TGTGCCAGCAGCCTGGACGACGCCCGGAACCTGAATCAGCCCCAGCATTTT. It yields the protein CASSLDDARNLNQPQHF.

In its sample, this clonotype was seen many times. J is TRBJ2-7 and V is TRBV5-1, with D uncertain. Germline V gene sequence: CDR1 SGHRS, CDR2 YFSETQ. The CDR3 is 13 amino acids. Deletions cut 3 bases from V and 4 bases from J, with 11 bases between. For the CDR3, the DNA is TGCGCCAGCAGCTCACAGTTGACTTACGAGCAGTACTTC. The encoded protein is CASSSQLTYEQYF.